This paragraph reports one T cell receptor (beta chain). The record originates from a study of blood T cell repertoires in COVID-19. V lost 5 bases to trimming and J lost 4 bases, with 12 bases between them. The CDR3 consists of 14 residues. Looked up from germline, CDR1 is MDHEN and CDR2 is SYDVKM. As originally analysed: Scientists estimated how many nucleated cells there were by amplifying reference gene primers. Using immunoSEQ multiplex PCR, the repertoire was profiled, and TCRdb retains in-frame clones only, with some absent. Clone size and V and J calls were adopted from that table, with D and trimming inferred from the DNA. The data show around 130,000 clones, 88% seen once.

This sequence joins TRBV28 and TRBJ1-5; possibly TRBD1 for D (6 bases). This sequence was found in a man between 60 and 75 years old with active or convalescent COVID-19. The sequenced material came from peripheral blood. The CDR3 bases are TGTGCCAGCAGTCCACGACAGGTTAATCAGCCCCAGCATTTT. Amino acids: CASSPRQVNQPQHF. The full variable domain, completed using reference TRBV28 and TRBJ1-5, is DVKVTQSSRYLVKRTGEKVFLECVQDMDHENMFWYRQDPGLGLRLIYFSYDVKMKEKGDIPEGYSVSREKKERFSLILESASTNQTSMYLCASSPRQVNQPQHFGDGTRLSIL.